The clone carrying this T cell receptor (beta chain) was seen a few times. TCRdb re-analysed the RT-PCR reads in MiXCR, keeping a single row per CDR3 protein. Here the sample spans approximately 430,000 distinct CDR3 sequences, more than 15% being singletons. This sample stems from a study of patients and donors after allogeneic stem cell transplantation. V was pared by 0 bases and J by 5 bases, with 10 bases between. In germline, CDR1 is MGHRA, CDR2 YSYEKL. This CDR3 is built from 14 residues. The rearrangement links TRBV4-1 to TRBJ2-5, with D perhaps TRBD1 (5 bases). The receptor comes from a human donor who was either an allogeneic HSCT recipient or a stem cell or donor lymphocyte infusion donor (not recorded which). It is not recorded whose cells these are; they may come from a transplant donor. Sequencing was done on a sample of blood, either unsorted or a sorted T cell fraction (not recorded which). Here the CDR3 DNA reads TGCGCCAGCAGCCAAGATACCAGGGCGGAGACCCAGTACTTC. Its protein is CASSQDTRAETQYF.